This is a list of T cell receptor beta chains from one sample in a study of blood T cells in healthy people across ages. MiXCR, applied by TCRdb to the 5' RACE reads, yields one record per CDR3 protein. The table has around 780,000 distinct CDR3 sequences, just over 55% seen once; the top ten hold around a quarter. Material for sequencing was blood. These receptors came from a man aged 35 to 55 in good health. Both conserved end residues are part of each CDR3. A D gene is named only where the DNA matches it firmly. Rows give clone size only sometimes, using once, few, many, or a class for an expanded clone.

abundance: NA
d_gene: NA
j_gene: TRBJ1-5
v_gene: TRBV20-1
len: 11
CDR3nt: TGCAGTGCCACAGGCTTTGGAGCCCAGCATTTT
CDR3aa: CSATGFGAQHF

abundance: NA
d_gene: NA
j_gene: TRBJ2-3
v_gene: TRBV5-1
len: 15
CDR3nt: TGCGCCAGCAGGAAGGTGGGGGCCTACACAGATACGCAGTATTTT
CDR3aa: CASRKVGAYTDTQYF

abundance: NA
d_gene: TRBD1
j_gene: TRBJ2-7
v_gene: TRBV12-3/TRBV12-4
len: 13
CDR3nt: TGTGCCAGCAGGTGGGACAGGTACAATGAGCAGTACTTC
CDR3aa: CASRWDRYNEQYF

abundance: NA
d_gene: TRBD1
j_gene: TRBJ2-7
v_gene: TRBV29-1
len: 15
CDR3nt: TGCAGCGTTGAACGGCGGGACAGGGGGGTGTACGAGCAGTACTTC
CDR3aa: CSVERRDRGVYEQYF

abundance: NA
d_gene: TRBD1
j_gene: TRBJ1-2
v_gene: TRBV5-1
len: 17
CDR3nt: TGCGCCAGCAGCCCGAGGACAGGAAGCCGGGGGGACTATGGCTACACCTTC
CDR3aa: CASSPRTGSRGDYGYTF

abundance: NA
d_gene: NA
j_gene: TRBJ2-7
v_gene: TRBV29-1
len: 16
CDR3nt: TGCAGCGTGCGCGAAGGGTTTGGATCCTCCTACAATGAGCAGTACTTC
CDR3aa: CSVREGFGSSYNEQYF

abundance: NA
d_gene: NA
j_gene: TRBJ2-2
v_gene: TRBV20-1
len: 13
CDR3nt: TGCAGTGCTAGAGATTTGCAGTCCGGGGAGCTGTTTTTT
CDR3aa: CSARDLQSGELFF

abundance: few
d_gene: TRBD1
j_gene: TRBJ1-5
v_gene: TRBV7-3
len: 16
CDR3nt: TGTGCCAGCAGCCCGCCGGGACAGGGTTTTGGACAGCCCCAGCATTTT
CDR3aa: CASSPPGQGFGQPQHF

abundance: few
d_gene: NA
j_gene: TRBJ2-3
v_gene: TRBV7-2
len: 15
CDR3nt: TGTGCCAGCTTTTACGCGGGGGCTAACACAGATACGCAGTATTTT
CDR3aa: CASFYAGANTDTQYF

abundance: NA
d_gene: TRBD1
j_gene: TRBJ2-5
v_gene: TRBV6-5
len: 15
CDR3nt: TGTGCCAGCAGTTACTCGAGCGGGACAGGGGTGACCCAGTACTTC
CDR3aa: CASSYSSGTGVTQYF

abundance: few
d_gene: NA
j_gene: TRBJ2-5
v_gene: TRBV29-1
len: 13
CDR3nt: TGCAGCTATTTGAGCTGGGGCGGAGAGACCCAGTACTTC
CDR3aa: CSYLSWGGETQYF

abundance: few
d_gene: NA
j_gene: TRBJ2-5
v_gene: TRBV27
len: 17
CDR3nt: TGTGCCAGCAGCGGGGCCTCGTCCGGGACATCCCAAGAGACCCAGTACTTC
CDR3aa: CASSGASSGTSQETQYF

abundance: NA
d_gene: NA
j_gene: TRBJ2-7
v_gene: TRBV20-1
len: 13
CDR3nt: TGCAGTGCTAGAGAGGGGACCTCCTACGAGCAGTACTTC
CDR3aa: CSAREGTSYEQYF

abundance: NA
d_gene: NA
j_gene: TRBJ2-6
v_gene: TRBV12-5
len: 18
CDR3nt: TGTGCTAGTGGTTTCCTAACAGGGCTCAGCTCTGGGGCCAACGTCCTGACTTTC
CDR3aa: CASGFLTGLSSGANVLTF

abundance: once
d_gene: TRBD1
j_gene: TRBJ2-2
v_gene: TRBV3-1
len: 14
CDR3nt: TGTGCCAGCAGCCAAAGGACAGGGGCCGGGGAGCTGTTTTTT
CDR3aa: CASSQRTGAGELFF

abundance: NA
d_gene: TRBD1
j_gene: TRBJ2-2
v_gene: TRBV28
len: 15
CDR3nt: TGTGCCAGCAGTGCCGACAGGGTATCCACCGGGGAGCTGTTTTTT
CDR3aa: CASSADRVSTGELFF